What follows is one T cell receptor (beta chain) and its context. In assigning cohorts, the study relied on participant-reported clinical history. In Cohort 3, a recovered donor had either two negative PCRs, clearance, or symptom resolution. Germline V gives CDR1 LNHDA, CDR2 SQIVND (reference sequence). V gave up 5 bases and J gave up 2 bases; unmatched junction bases: 3. This CDR3 is 15 amino acids long. The data derive from a study of blood T cell repertoires in COVID-19. Study-wide background: Italy, Spain and the United States were the sources of the convalescent and acute COVID-19 samples.

Assay used: immunoSEQ multiplex PCR; TCRdb lists only in-frame clones, some missing. The table records approximately 200,000 clones, 84% of them present only once. This clonotype was sampled from a woman in her twenties or thirties who had recovered from COVID-19. The sample consisted of PBMCs or T cells enriched from blood (not recorded which). The chain employs TRBV19 and TRBJ2-3, with 11 nucleotides matching TRBD2. The CDR3 sequence: CASSLGLADTDTQYF. As DNA, the CDR3 is TGTGCCAGTAGTCTGGGACTAGCGGACACAGATACGCAGTATTTT.